A single sample is the source of the 18 T cell receptor beta chains below, sequenced in a study of T cell responses to AZD1222 COVID-19 vaccine. The repertoire was sequenced with immunoSEQ multiplex PCR; TCRdb's copy has only in-frame clones and lacks some. The sample records 95,000 to 150,000 clones, roughly 90% being singletons. This sample comprised peripheral blood, obtained on day 0 of AZD1222 vaccination. The source of these receptors is an adult in good health.

The CDR3 region has the DNA TGTGCCAGCAGCTTAGCGGGTCTAACCTACAATGAGCAGTTCTTC. This encodes CASSLAGLTYNEQFF. The chain has TRBV11-2 and TRBJ2-1; D unresolved. V lost 1 base to trimming and J lost 2 bases, with 9 bases between them. CDR3 length equals 15 residues. Germline lookup yields CDR1 SGHAT and CDR2 FQNNGV.

The V and J genes are TRBV10-3 and TRBJ2-3; no clear D. Germline V gene sequence: CDR1 ENHRY, CDR2 SYGVKD. This CDR3 contains 14 residues. Trimming cost V 5 bases and J 0 bases, with 9 bases left between them. Here the CDR3 reads CAISTDRSTDTQYF. In DNA, the CDR3 is TGTGCCATCAGTACGGACCGTAGCACAGATACGCAGTATTTT.

The chain has TRBV6-2 or TRBV6-3 and TRBJ2-2; D not certain. Trimming stripped 5 bases from V and 0 bases from J, with 10 bases between. Germline V gives CDR1 MNHEY, CDR2 SVGEGT. This CDR3 is built from 15 residues. The CDR3 DNA reads as TGTGCCAGCAGTACGGCCGACCCGAACACCGGGGAGCTGTTTTTT. Its protein product is CASSTADPNTGELFF.

The chain is built from TRBV27 and TRBJ2-1, with 7 nucleotides matching TRBD1. The junction had 13 bases not matched to a gene; V was cut back by 10 bases and J by 4 bases. This CDR3 is built from 15 residues. Germline V CDR1 and CDR2: MNHEY, SMNVEV (reference sequence). The CDR3 bases are TGTGCCACCAGAATCTACAGGGGCGAGTACAATGAGCAGTTCTTC. The encoded protein is CATRIYRGEYNEQFF.

This chain joins TRBV7-2 and TRBJ2-1, with D unresolved. V lost 1 base and J 5 bases, leaving 9 bases between the germline ends. The CDR3 covers 14 residues. The germline CDR1 and CDR2 sequences are SGHTA and FQGNSA. This chain's CDR3 is CASSLGVWDNEQFF. The DNA for the CDR3 is TGTGCCAGCAGCTTAGGGGTATGGGACAATGAGCAGTTCTTC.

The CDR3: CASSTFRQGGDIQYF. In DNA, the CDR3 is TGTGCCAGTAGTACCTTCCGCCAGGGGGGGGACATTCAGTACTTC. V is TRBV19 and J is TRBJ2-4; the D call may be TRBD1 or TRBD2 (7 bases each). In germline, CDR1 is LNHDA, CDR2 SQIVND (reference sequence). The CDR3 is made up of 15 amino acids. Trimming shortened V by 4 bases and J by 8 bases, and 18 bases separated the two germline ends.

The V gene is TRBV6-5, the J gene TRBJ1-1; D unresolved. Between the trimmed V and J ends, which lost 8 bases and 0 bases, there was a span of 7 bases. Germline V gives CDR1 MNHEY, CDR2 SVGAGI. This CDR3 spans 12 amino acids. In DNA form, the CDR3 reads TGTGCCAGCCTACGCATGAACACTGAAGCTTTCTTT. As protein: CASLRMNTEAFF.

The V gene is TRBV28, the J gene TRBJ2-7; 8 bases are a match to TRBD2. With 7 bases clipped from V and 6 bases from J, the junction kept 17 bases outside the gene matches. This CDR3 spans 16 amino acids. Looked up from germline, CDR1 is MDHEN and CDR2 is SYDVKM. In DNA, the CDR3 is TGTGCCAGCACTAAAATGTCATTAGCGGGGCCCATCGAGCAGTACTTC. Protein product: CASTKMSLAGPIEQYF.

The chain has TRBV30 and TRBJ2-1; 11 bases are shared with TRBD2. The germline V gene encodes CDR1 GTSNPN and CDR2 SVGIG (reference sequence). V dropped 4 bases and J dropped 12; count of bases not matched to a gene: 11. The CDR3 is 14 residues long. CDR3 sequence reads: CAWTGLAGGPGQFF. The CDR3 region has the DNA TGTGCCTGGACCGGGTTAGCGGGAGGGCCGGGGCAGTTCTTC.

The CDR3 reads CASRLQGGGYTF. CDR3 nucleotide sequence: TGTGCCAGCAGGTTACAGGGGGGTGGCTACACCTTC. The genes are TRBV12-3 or TRBV12-4 and TRBJ1-2, with 8 bases lining up with TRBD1. J was trimmed by 7 bases and V by 6 bases; bases with no gene match: 4. The CDR3 totals 12 residues.

This chain links TRBV4-3 with TRBJ1-5, with D tentatively TRBD1 (5 bases). V lost 0 bases, J lost 2 bases, and 8 bases lay in between. Germline-derived CDR1 and CDR2 are LGHNA and YSLEER. The CDR3 contains 15 residues. The CDR3 spells CASSQDGGGNQPQHF. The CDR3 DNA is TGCGCCAGCAGCCAAGACGGGGGAGGCAATCAGCCCCAGCATTTT.

This chain uses TRBV6-5 with TRBJ1-1, with 7 positions matching TRBD1. Looked up from germline, CDR1 is MNHEY and CDR2 is SVGAGI. This CDR3 comprises 15 residues. Losses at the gene ends were 0 bases for V and 1 base for J; bases not matched to a gene: 2. This chain's CDR3 is CASSYSDRQNTEAFF. CDR3 bases: TGTGCCAGCAGTTACTCGGACAGGCAGAACACTGAAGCTTTCTTT.

This clone is a singleton in its sample. DNA for the CDR3: TGTGCCAGCAGCTTGCGGACAGAGAAAAACTATGGCTACACCTTC. This encodes CASSLRTEKNYGYTF. The V and J genes are TRBV5-4 and TRBJ1-2; D perhaps matches TRBD1 (6 bases). The CDR3 contains 15 residues. V gave up 1 base and J gave up 2 bases, with 12 bases separating them. Per the germline V gene, CDR1 is SGHNT and CDR2 is YYREEE (reference sequence).

The genes are TRBV28 and TRBJ2-1, with D possibly being TRBD2 (7 bases). Germline V gene sequence: CDR1 MDHEN, CDR2 SYDVKM. V dropped 7 bases and J dropped 8 bases, with 27 bases sitting between them. This CDR3 has 17 residues. DNA for the CDR3: TGTGCCAGCATCCCTTCAATCGGGGGGCGGCGTTTGGATGAGCAGTTCTTC. Translated, it gives CASIPSIGGRRLDEQFF.

The V gene is TRBV11-3, the J gene TRBJ1-1; D gene unclear. Trimming stripped 3 bases from V and 4 bases from J, with 9 bases between. Germline CDR1 and CDR2: SGHNT and YENEEA. CDR3 length: 13 amino acids. For the CDR3, the DNA is TGTGCCAGCAGCTTGGGTCAGGCCACTGAAGCTTTCTTT. It translates to CASSLGQATEAFF.

The V gene is TRBV7-9, the J gene TRBJ2-3, with 14 bases that match TRBD2. There are 15 residues in the CDR3. Germline lookup yields CDR1 SEHNR and CDR2 FQNEAQ (reference sequence). J was trimmed by 6 bases and V by 5 bases; bases with no gene match: 4. The CDR3 protein is CASSRGTSGSDTQYF. The CDR3 nucleotides read TGTGCCAGCAGCCGGGGGACTAGCGGGAGCGATACGCAGTATTTT.

The rearrangement uses TRBV11-3 and TRBJ2-1; D is uncertain. There are 16 residues in the CDR3. Trimming stripped 4 bases from V and 7 bases from J, with 20 bases between. The germline V gene has CDR1 SGHNT and CDR2 YENEEA. CDR3 nucleotide sequence: TGTGCCAGCAGCTCTGATCCGGACGCCGCCGGTAATGAGCAGTTCTTC. Its protein is CASSSDPDAAGNEQFF.

This clone was seen just once. The V gene is TRBV11-2, the J gene TRBJ2-7, with TRBD2 matching over 8 bases. Germline V lookup: CDR1 SGHAT, CDR2 FQNNGV. The CDR3 consists of 15 residues. J lost 3 bases, V lost 5 bases, and 9 bases had no gene match. The CDR3, as DNA: TGTGCCAGCAGCCACCGTCAGCGGGGGTTCTACGAGCAGTACTTC. This encodes CASSHRQRGFYEQYF.